Given below is one T cell receptor (beta chain) in context. This clone was seen just once. What antigen it recognizes has not been identified. Within one base of it there is no much larger clone, and no base qualities were kept. Collaborating institutions collected whole blood in K2EDTA tubes following their own protocols. Collaborator samples were shipped for TCRbeta analysis as frozen whole blood, isolated PBMCs, or DNA extracted from either sample type. CDR1 SGHVS and CDR2 FQNEAQ are derived from the germline V gene. Its CDR3 holds 16 amino acids, cysteine through phenylalanine. Only CDR3 DNA remains: 48 bases, in frame from the first base. Trimmed from V: 4 bases; trimmed from J: 2 bases; junction bases lacking a gene match: 6. The sample is drawn from a study of blood T cell repertoires in COVID-19 (dated by TCRdb to 2020 to 2022). For the wider study: Samples covering the acute and convalescent phases of COVID-19 were provided by collaborators in the United States, Italy and Spain. The prospective study material was composed of cDNA or gDNA derived from T cells, B-cell-depleted T cells, or PBMCs. Subjects who had been exposed to COVID-19, were actively infected with it, or had recovered from it provided the deeply sampled blood TCRbeta repertoires that made up the dataset. The repertoires were released in a freely available public database meant as a resource for research on the immune response to SARS-CoV-2. The samples were drawn from two sources: the first 160 participants of the ongoing ImmuneRACE study, and approximately 1,300 subjects contributed by 6 global collaborators. The sample metadata nearly always contained a de-identified subject ID, COVID-19 status, age in years and sex. Where available, HLA class I and class II types were taken from metadata supplied by the sample provider and were not determined by assay-based typing. What the authors observed across the whole study: The quantity of clinical and demographic metadata differed by source and by participant and was supplied without curation.

TCRbeta CDR3 regions were amplified from genomic DNA by means of the immunoSEQ Assay, a bias-controlled multiplex PCR. The paper's processing steps were these. Nucleated cell counts per sample were estimated from amplification of reference gene primers within the assay. Sequence reads were collapsed and filtered to measure the absolute abundance of every unique TCRbeta CDR3 rearrangement. Productive Simpson clonality was computed per sample as the square root of Simpson's diversity index over productive rearrangements. TCRdb provides this immuneACCESS table in a form limited to in-frame rearrangements. Some clones are lacking; in checked studies, under half of them reflect an unresolved V gene, and why the rest are absent is not known. The V and J calls and clone size were taken over from that table, and D and trimming were inferred from the DNA. Recorded for this sample are 650,000 to 800,000 clones; around 89% of them occurred a single time. The ten most abundant clones make up roughly 0.25% of the sample.

The sequence joins TRBV7-8 to TRBJ2-3; 10 central nucleotides agree with TRBD2. This sequence was found in a woman younger than 35 with acute or convalescent COVID-19. The sample taken for sequencing was peripheral blood. The CDR3 in this case is CASSWASGGFTDTQYF. The nucleotide sequence is TGTGCCAGCAGCTGGGCTAGCGGGGGATTCACAGATACGCAGTATTTT. Extended through the reference TRBV7-8 and TRBJ2-3 proteins, this CDR3 yields the full variable domain: GAGVSQSPRYKVAKRGQDVALRCDPISGHVSLFWYQQALGQGPEFLTYFQNEAQLDKSGLPSDRFFAERPEGSVSTLKIQRTQQEDSAVYLCASSWASGGFTDTQYFGPGTRLTVL.